A single sample is the source of the 30 T cell receptor beta chains below, sequenced in a study of a mutant IDH1 vaccine in newly diagnosed glioma. The antigens these receptors bind are not known. TCRdb's copy holds only in-frame clones and misses some; the assay was immunoSEQ multiplex PCR. Here the sample spans around 36,000 clones, just over 90% being singletons. Specified time point: week 5, during vaccination. Each dose of the vaccine consisted of 300 ug of mutant IDH1 20-mer peptide, with topical imiquimod. The sample in question was PBMCs, obtained from a glioma patient whose treatment included an IDH1 peptide vaccine. The receptors shown here come from a man aged 50-59 years with glioma.

A single count supports this clone. V and J are TRBV6-6 and TRBJ1-3, with 9 bases matching TRBD1. The CDR3 totals 16 residues. V shed 4 bases, J shed 2 bases, and the junction held 6 bases outside the gene matches. In germline, CDR1 is MNHNY, CDR2 SVGAGI (reference sequence). The CDR3 loop is CASSSRDREAGNTIYF. CDR3 DNA: TGTGCCAGCAGTTCGAGGGACAGGGAGGCTGGAAACACCATATATTTT.

The V call is TRBV6-6, the J call TRBJ2-2, with D possibly matching TRBD1 (6 bases). The CDR3 runs to 15 residues. Trimming removed 4 bases from V and 4 bases from J, with 13 bases in between. CDR1 MNHNY and CDR2 SVGAGI come from the germline V gene (reference sequence). The CDR3 loop reads CASSWGRGGTGELFF. The CDR3 region has the DNA TGTGCCAGCAGTTGGGGCAGGGGCGGCACCGGGGAGCTGTTTTTT.

This chain connects TRBV5-5 to TRBJ2-7; D is possibly TRBD1 (6 bases). This CDR3 region has 13 residues. The germline V and J ends were trimmed by 4 bases and 1 base, with 9 bases remaining between them. Germline values: CDR1 SGHKS, CDR2 YYEKEE (reference sequence). The CDR3 here is CASSLQGSYEQYF. The CDR3 DNA reads as TGTGCCAGCAGCCTACAGGGTTCCTACGAGCAGTACTTC.

CDR3 in amino acids: CASSVELARDTQYF. The CDR3, as DNA: TGTGCCAGCAGCGTAGAACTAGCGCGAGATACGCAGTATTTT. The chain carries TRBV9 and TRBJ2-3; 7 nucleotides agree with TRBD2. V lost 0 bases and J lost 5; bases outside the gene matches: 3. In germline, CDR1 is SGDLS, CDR2 YYNGEE. The CDR3 contains 14 residues.

This chain uses TRBV19 with TRBJ2-7; D might be TRBD2 (6 bases). The CDR3 contains 12 residues. Per the germline V gene, CDR1 is LNHDA and CDR2 is SQIVND (reference sequence). V was trimmed by 3 bases and J by 4 bases, leaving 7 bases between them. The CDR3 loop is CASSIRGYEQYF. CDR3 nucleotide sequence: TGTGCCAGTAGTATTCGGGGGTACGAGCAGTACTTC.

The rearrangement uses TRBV19 and TRBJ1-5; perhaps TRBD1 as D (6 bases). The CDR3 covers 15 residues. With 7 bases removed from V and 0 bases from J, the gap between germline ends came to 13 bases. Germline CDR1 LNHDA, CDR2 SQIVND (reference sequence). DNA of the CDR3: TGTGCCAGTACTCTACAGGGATATAGCAATCAGCCCCAGCATTTT. Protein product: CASTLQGYSNQPQHF.

The chain links TRBV5-5 to TRBJ1-5, with D hard to call. V was clipped by 0 bases and J by 0 bases, with 7 bases between them. The CDR3 length is 15 residues. CDR1 is SGHKS and CDR2 is YYEKEE in the germline V gene (reference sequence). CDR3 nucleotides: TGTGCCAGCAGCTTGGCGGGAAATAGCAATCAGCCCCAGCATTTT. Protein sequence: CASSLAGNSNQPQHF.

The J gene is TRBJ1-1, the V gene TRBV19; the D is unclear. Between the trimmed V and J ends, which lost 6 bases and 4 bases, there was a span of 6 bases. The germline V gene has CDR1 LNHDA and CDR2 SQIVND (reference sequence). This CDR3 spans 11 amino acids. CDR3 in DNA: TGTGCCAGTAGGTTTGGCACTGAAGCTTTCTTT. Amino acids: CASRFGTEAFF.

V is TRBV15 and J is TRBJ1-4, with TRBD1 identical over 9 bases. The germline CDR1 and CDR2 sequences are LNHNV and YYDKDF (reference sequence). The J segment lost 5 bases and the V segment lost 6 bases, leaving 7 bases of the junction unmatched. The CDR3 sequence is 15 residues long. The CDR3 nucleotides are TGTGCCACCAGTAAACACGGGACAGGGAATGAAAAACTGTTTTTT. This sequence encodes CATSKHGTGNEKLFF. The full variable domain, with the rest looked up from reference TRBV15 and TRBJ1-4, is DAMVIQNPRYQVTQFGKPVTLSCSQTLNHNVMYWYQQKSSQAPKLLFHYYDKDFNNEADTPDNFQSRRPNTSFCFLDIRSPGLGDTAMYLCATSKHGTGNEKLFFGSGTQLSVL.

In DNA form, the CDR3 reads TGCAGCGTTGATTTTCTTGACGAGCAGTACTTC. Encoded protein: CSVDFLDEQYF. This chain uses TRBV29-1 with TRBJ2-7; the D is unclear. CDR1 and CDR2 from the germline V gene are SQVTM and ANQGSEA. The CDR3 has 11 residues. Deletions cut 3 bases from V and 5 bases from J, with 8 bases between.

V is TRBV5-4 and J is TRBJ1-4; D remains ambiguous. The CDR3 sequence is 16 residues long. The germline CDR1 and CDR2 sequences are SGHNT and YYREEE (reference sequence). V was clipped by 0 bases and J by 1 base, with 10 bases between them. As DNA, the CDR3 is TGTGCCAGCAGCTTGGGCGTCCCTCGAACTAATGAAAAACTGTTTTTT. Residues: CASSLGVPRTNEKLFF.

The gene calls are TRBV5-8 and TRBJ2-7; D is unclear. The ends were cut back, 0 bases at V and 2 bases at J, with 9 bases in the middle. The CDR3 consists of 14 residues. Germline assignment: CDR1 SGHTS and CDR2 YDEGEE. The DNA of the CDR3 is TGTGCCAGCAGCTTGGAGGCAGTTACCTACGAGCAGTACTTC. The encoded protein is CASSLEAVTYEQYF.

This clone was observed a single time. The chain carries TRBV6-1 and TRBJ2-3, with D perhaps TRBD1 (5 bases). Germline V gene sequence: CDR1 MNHNS, CDR2 SASEGT. Trimming cost V 7 bases and J 2 bases, with 16 bases left between them. The CDR3 is 15 residues long. CDR3 DNA: TGTGCCAGCATGAGTAAAGGGGTAGACACAGATACGCAGTATTTT. Encoded protein: CASMSKGVDTDTQYF.

The rearrangement uses TRBV5-4 and TRBJ2-3; D might be TRBD1 or TRBD2, each matching 5 bases. The CDR3 has 18 residues. The germline V and J ends were trimmed by 4 bases and 2 bases, with 23 bases remaining between them. Looked up from germline, CDR1 is SGHNT and CDR2 is YYREEE (reference sequence). CDR3 amino acids: CASSPGAGPTQFTDTQYF. In nucleotides, the CDR3 is TGTGCCAGCAGCCCTGGGGCGGGCCCGACCCAATTCACAGATACGCAGTATTTT.

The CDR3 region is CASSFRGEDKYEQYF. The CDR3 DNA reads TGTGCCAGCAGCTTTAGAGGGGAGGATAAATACGAGCAGTACTTC. The chain combines TRBV5-6 with TRBJ2-7; TRBD2 might be the D (6 bases). Deletions cut 2 bases from V and 4 bases from J, with 16 bases between. Per the germline V gene, CDR1 is SGHDT and CDR2 is YYEEEE. This CDR3 has 15 residues.

This rearrangement joins TRBV28 to TRBJ2-5; 8 nucleotides align to TRBD2. Trimming at V came to 3 bases and at J to 5 bases, leaving 5 bases not matched to a gene. The CDR3 extends over 14 amino acids. Germline assignment: CDR1 MDHEN and CDR2 SYDVKM. For the CDR3, the DNA is TGTGCCAGCAGTTTGGCCGTAGCGGGGGAGACCCAGTACTTC. Its protein is CASSLAVAGETQYF.

V is TRBV2 and J is TRBJ2-1, with TRBD2 identical over 10 bases. The CDR3 runs 13 residues. Germline trimming cut 6 bases from V and 9 bases from J; bases unmatched to any gene: 5. The germline CDR1 and CDR2 sequences are SNHLY and FYNNEI. In DNA, the CDR3 is TGTGCCAGCAGAGGGACTAGCGTCGGTGAGCAGTTCTTC. Its protein is CASRGTSVGEQFF.

The V call is TRBV7-6, the J call TRBJ1-6; D is perhaps TRBD1 (5 bases). The CDR3 has 15 residues. Deletions cut 5 bases from V and 6 bases from J, with 14 bases between. CDR1 is SGHVS and CDR2 is FNYEAQ in the germline V gene. CDR3: CASSPRGGRNSPLHF. The CDR3 DNA reads TGTGCCAGCAGCCCACGGGGGGGACGTAATTCACCCCTCCACTTT.

The V and J genes are TRBV4-3 and TRBJ2-3; D may be TRBD1 or TRBD2 (7 bases each). This CDR3 is built from 14 residues. V shed 4 bases and J shed 4 bases, with 12 bases lying between them. CDR1 and CDR2 from the germline V gene are LGHNA and YSLEER. The CDR3 spells CASSPQGGADTQYF. The CDR3 DNA reads TGCGCCAGCAGCCCCCAGGGGGGGGCAGATACGCAGTATTTT.

The rearrangement links TRBV10-3 to TRBJ2-3; D is uncertain. V lost 0 bases, J lost 5 bases, and 3 bases lay in between. CDR3 length: 12 amino acids. Germline values: CDR1 ENHRY, CDR2 SYGVKD. The CDR3 here is CAISESGDTQYF. For the CDR3, the DNA is TGTGCCATCAGTGAGTCAGGAGATACGCAGTATTTT.

V is TRBV6-6 and J is TRBJ2-7, with 7 bases lining up with TRBD2. In germline, CDR1 is MNHNY, CDR2 SVGAGI (reference sequence). The CDR3 is made up of 13 amino acids. J was trimmed by 3 bases and V by 8 bases; bases with no gene match: 7. The CDR3, as DNA: TGTGCCAGCTCTAAAGGGGAGGGCTACGAGCAGTACTTC. The encoded protein is CASSKGEGYEQYF.

The V and J genes are TRBV2 and TRBJ1-5; the D gene is possibly TRBD1 (5 bases). The CDR3 is 16 amino acids. In germline, CDR1 is SNHLY, CDR2 FYNNEI. V dropped 3 bases and J dropped 2 bases, with 14 bases sitting between them. In DNA form, the CDR3 reads TGTGCCAGCAGTGAGCGGGGCCGCCGGGGCAATCAGCCCCAGCATTTT. Encoded protein: CASSERGRRGNQPQHF.

The chain uses TRBV5-1 and TRBJ2-5, with 9 nucleotides matching TRBD2. V gave up 1 base and J gave up 5 bases; unmatched junction bases: 6. CDR1 and CDR2 (germline): SGHRS, YFSETQ. The CDR3 spans 15 residues. The CDR3 DNA reads as TGCGCCAGCAGCTTGACGACTAGCGGACGGGAGACCCAGTACTTC. It specifies CASSLTTSGRETQYF.

This chain connects TRBV4-3 to TRBJ1-2; maybe TRBD1 (5 bases). V shed 1 base and J shed 13 bases, with 10 bases lying between them. This CDR3 spans 11 amino acids. Germline CDR1 reads LGHNA; CDR2 reads YSLEER. Written as DNA, the CDR3 is TGCGCCAGCAGCCAAGGGGACTATTGCACCTTC. The encoded protein is CASSQGDYCTF.

This rearrangement joins TRBV5-1 to TRBJ2-3; D not certain. CDR1 is SGHRS and CDR2 is YFSETQ in the germline V gene. The CDR3 consists of 12 residues. The V end lost 4 bases, the J end lost 0 bases, and 3 bases lay between the germline ends. CDR3 in amino acids: CASSPSTDTQYF. Written as DNA, the CDR3 is TGCGCCAGCAGCCCCAGCACAGATACGCAGTATTTT.

The rearrangement uses TRBV5-3 and TRBJ1-4, with a tentative D call TRBD1 (5 bases). TRBV5-3 is recorded as an ORF, its role being uncertain. Trimming left V 0 bases short and J 8 bases short, with 8 bases between. The CDR3 is made up of 13 amino acids. CDR3 bases: TGTGCCAGAAGCTTGGATAGGGGCGAAAAACTGTTTTTT. It is translated as CARSLDRGEKLFF.

This clone has just a few counts. The V and J genes are TRBV2 and TRBJ1-5; 7 bases agree with TRBD1. Germline V gene lookup returns CDR1 SNHLY and CDR2 FYNNEI. V shed 3 bases and J 7 bases; nucleotides not matched to a gene: 6. The CDR3 loop spans 14 amino acids. CDR3 residues: CASSESGGWQPQHF. DNA for the CDR3: TGTGCCAGCAGTGAGTCAGGGGGATGGCAGCCCCAGCATTTT.

The J gene is TRBJ2-2, the V gene TRBV9; D remains ambiguous. The CDR3 covers 15 residues. Germline values: CDR1 SGDLS, CDR2 YYNGEE. With 1 base removed from V and 4 bases from J, the gap between germline ends came to 11 bases. CDR3 bases: TGTGCCAGCAGCGTATCGCCAACGCCCACCGGGGAGCTGTTTTTT. This gives the protein CASSVSPTPTGELFF.

The V gene is TRBV10-3, the J gene TRBJ2-3; weak D call: TRBD1 (6 bases). Germline assignment: CDR1 ENHRY and CDR2 SYGVKD. This CDR3 spans 12 amino acids. Trimming left V 6 bases short and J 6 bases short, with 10 bases between. For the CDR3, the DNA is TGTGCCATCAGCGGCGACAGGGATACGCAGTATTTT. Amino acids: CAISGDRDTQYF.

CDR3 in amino acids: CSVWTGKSSGANVLTF. CDR3 DNA: TGCAGCGTATGGACAGGGAAAAGCTCTGGGGCCAACGTCCTGACTTTC. V usage is TRBV29-1 and J usage is TRBJ2-6; 8 nucleotides match TRBD1. The germline V gene has CDR1 SQVTM and CDR2 ANQGSEA. The trim removed 6 bases at V and 0 bases at J, leaving 7 bases unmatched. The CDR3 is 16 amino acids.